This TCR beta chain was sequenced during a study of blood T cell repertoires in COVID-19. Overall study: Samples came from the United States, Italy and Spain, spanning acute and convalescent COVID-19. From T cells, B-cell-depleted T cells, or PBMCs came the material, which was cDNA or gDNA.

Study processing details: Amplification of reference gene primers was used by the study to estimate nucleated cell counts. Clones were sequenced by immunoSEQ multiplex PCR, and TCRdb holds only the in-frame ones, with some missing. V and J calls and clone size are as listed in that table; D and trimming were resolved from the DNA. The table lists around 480,000 clones, approximately 88% of them singletons. The TCR comes from a woman aged 45 to 65 with COVID-19, enrolled during active disease. What was sequenced was peripheral blood.

The CDR3 loop is CASSSGRDQPQHF. The DNA of the CDR3 is TGTGCCAGCAGCTCGGGCAGGGATCAGCCCCAGCATTTT. The rearrangement joins TRBV11-1 to TRBJ1-5; D perhaps matches TRBD1 (5 bases). CDR1 SGHAT and CDR2 FQDESV come from the germline V gene (reference sequence). V was cut by 4 bases and J by 5 bases, with 9 bases left in between. The CDR3 extends over 13 amino acids.